This TCR beta chain comes out of a study of blood T cell repertoires in COVID-19. Generated by immunoSEQ multiplex PCR, the TCRdb table keeps only in-frame clones and is missing some. In the table there are 200,000 to 250,000 clones, 65% to 90% of which are singletons. This CDR3 has 15 residues. Trimming cost V 6 bases and J 1 base, with 12 bases left between them. Germline V gene sequence: CDR1 LNHDA, CDR2 SQIVND (reference sequence). The chain recombines TRBV19 with TRBJ2-2, with D hard to call. The TCR comes from a woman in her thirties or forties with acute COVID-19. The sequenced sample was PBMCs or T cells enriched from blood (not recorded which). The CDR3 DNA is TGTGCCAGTAGCCCTAGACTCCAGAACACCGGGGAGCTGTTTTTT. Residues: CASSPRLQNTGELFF.